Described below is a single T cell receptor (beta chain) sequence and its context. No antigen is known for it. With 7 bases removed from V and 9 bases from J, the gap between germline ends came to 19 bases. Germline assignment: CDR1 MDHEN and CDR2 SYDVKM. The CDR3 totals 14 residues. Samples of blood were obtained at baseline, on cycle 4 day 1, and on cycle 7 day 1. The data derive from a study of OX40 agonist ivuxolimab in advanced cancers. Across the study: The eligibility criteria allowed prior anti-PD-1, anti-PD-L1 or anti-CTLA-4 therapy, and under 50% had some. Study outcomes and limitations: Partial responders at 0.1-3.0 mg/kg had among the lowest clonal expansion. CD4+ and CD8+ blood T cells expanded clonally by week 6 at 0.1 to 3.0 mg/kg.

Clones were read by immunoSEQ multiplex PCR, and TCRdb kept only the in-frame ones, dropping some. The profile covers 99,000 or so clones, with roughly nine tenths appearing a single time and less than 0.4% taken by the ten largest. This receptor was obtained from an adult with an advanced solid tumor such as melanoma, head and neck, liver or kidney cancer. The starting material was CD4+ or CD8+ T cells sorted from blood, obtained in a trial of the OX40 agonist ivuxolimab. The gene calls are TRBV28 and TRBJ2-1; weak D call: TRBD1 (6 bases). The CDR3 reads CASTRGRGSGEQFF. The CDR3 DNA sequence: TGTGCCAGCACCAGGGGCAGGGGATCCGGTGAGCAGTTCTTC.